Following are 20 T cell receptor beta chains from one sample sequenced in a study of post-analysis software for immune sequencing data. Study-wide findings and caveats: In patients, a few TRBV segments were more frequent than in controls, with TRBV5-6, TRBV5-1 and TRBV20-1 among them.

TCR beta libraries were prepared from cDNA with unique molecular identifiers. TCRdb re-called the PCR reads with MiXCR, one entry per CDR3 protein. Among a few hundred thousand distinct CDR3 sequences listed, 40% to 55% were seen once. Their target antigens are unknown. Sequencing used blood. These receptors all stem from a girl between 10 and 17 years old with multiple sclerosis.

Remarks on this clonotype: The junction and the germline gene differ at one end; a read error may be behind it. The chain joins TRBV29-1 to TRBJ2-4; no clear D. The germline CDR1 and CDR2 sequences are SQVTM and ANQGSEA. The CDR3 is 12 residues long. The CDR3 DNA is TGCAGCGTTGAATCCCTCGAAAACATTCGGTACTTC. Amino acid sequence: CSVESLENIRYF.

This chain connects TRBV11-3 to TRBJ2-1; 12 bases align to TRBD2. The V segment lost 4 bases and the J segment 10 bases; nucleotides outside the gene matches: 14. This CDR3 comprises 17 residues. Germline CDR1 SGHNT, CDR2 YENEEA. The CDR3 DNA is TGTGCCAGCAGCTGGGGACATGAGACTAGCGGGAGAGAGGAGCAGTTCTTC. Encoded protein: CASSWGHETSGREEQFF.

CDR3 region: CASSVASDRANEQYF. The DNA of the CDR3 is TGTGCCAGCAGCGTAGCTAGCGACAGGGCTAATGAGCAGTACTTC. The J gene is TRBJ2-7, the V gene TRBV9, with D maybe TRBD1 (7 bases). Germline V gene sequence: CDR1 SGDLS, CDR2 YYNGEE. V was pared by 0 bases and J by 7 bases, with 17 bases between. This CDR3 comprises 15 residues.

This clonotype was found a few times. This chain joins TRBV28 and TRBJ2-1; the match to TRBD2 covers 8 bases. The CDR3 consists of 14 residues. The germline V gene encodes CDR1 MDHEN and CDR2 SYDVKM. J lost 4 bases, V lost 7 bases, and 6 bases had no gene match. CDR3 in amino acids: CASKGLEQYNEQFF. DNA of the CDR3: TGTGCCAGCAAGGGACTAGAGCAATACAATGAGCAGTTCTTC.

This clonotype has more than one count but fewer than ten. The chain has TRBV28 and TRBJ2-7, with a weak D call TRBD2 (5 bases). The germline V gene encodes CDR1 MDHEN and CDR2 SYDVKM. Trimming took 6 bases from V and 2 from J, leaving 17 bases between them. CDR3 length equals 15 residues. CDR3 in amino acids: CASSSSGLSTYEQYF. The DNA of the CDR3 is TGTGCCAGCAGCTCTTCCGGACTGAGTACCTACGAGCAGTACTTC.

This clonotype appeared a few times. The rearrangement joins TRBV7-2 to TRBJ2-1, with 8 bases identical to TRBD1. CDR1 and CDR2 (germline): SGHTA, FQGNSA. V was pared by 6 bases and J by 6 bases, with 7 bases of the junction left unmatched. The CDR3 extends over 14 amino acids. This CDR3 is CASRDRGRGNEQFF. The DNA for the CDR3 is TGTGCCAGCAGAGACAGGGGTCGGGGCAATGAGCAGTTCTTC.

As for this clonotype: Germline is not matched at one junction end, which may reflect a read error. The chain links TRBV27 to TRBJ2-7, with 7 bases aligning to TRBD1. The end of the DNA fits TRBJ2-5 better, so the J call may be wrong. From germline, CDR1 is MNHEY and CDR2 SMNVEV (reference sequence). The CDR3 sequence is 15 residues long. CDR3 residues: CAGSLTGYGQETQYF. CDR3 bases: TGTGCCGGCAGTTTGACAGGGTACGGCCAAGAGACCCAGTACTTC.

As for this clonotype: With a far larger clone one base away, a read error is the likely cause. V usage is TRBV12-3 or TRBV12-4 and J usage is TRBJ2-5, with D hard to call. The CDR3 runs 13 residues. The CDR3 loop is CAGSLGSQETQYF. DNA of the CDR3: TGTGCCGGCAGTTTGGGCAGCCAAGAGACCCAGTACTTC.

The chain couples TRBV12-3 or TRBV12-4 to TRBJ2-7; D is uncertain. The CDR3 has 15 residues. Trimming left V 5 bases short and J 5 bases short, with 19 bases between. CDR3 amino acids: CASSTYPTELHEQYF. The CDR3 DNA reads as TGTGCCAGCAGTACCTACCCGACGGAGTTACACGAGCAGTACTTC.

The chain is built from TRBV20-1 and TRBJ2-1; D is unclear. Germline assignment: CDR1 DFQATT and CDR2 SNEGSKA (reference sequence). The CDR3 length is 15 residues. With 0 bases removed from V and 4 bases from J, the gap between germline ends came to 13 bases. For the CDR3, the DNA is TGCAGTGCTAGAGACTCCGCGACGGTATACAATGAGCAGTTCTTC. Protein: CSARDSATVYNEQFF.

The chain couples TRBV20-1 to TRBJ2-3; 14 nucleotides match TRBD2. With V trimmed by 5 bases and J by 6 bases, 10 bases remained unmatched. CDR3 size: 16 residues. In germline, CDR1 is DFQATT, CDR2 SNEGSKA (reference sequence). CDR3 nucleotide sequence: TGCAGTGCTCCAGGACTAGCGGGAGGTCGGAGCGATACGCAGTATTTT. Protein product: CSAPGLAGGRSDTQYF.

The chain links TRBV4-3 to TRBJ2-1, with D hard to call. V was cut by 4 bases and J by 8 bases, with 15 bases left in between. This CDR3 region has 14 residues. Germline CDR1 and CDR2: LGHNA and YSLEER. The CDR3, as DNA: TGCGCCAGCAGCCCCGAAGTCGGATGGTATGAGCAGTTCTTC. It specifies CASSPEVGWYEQFF.

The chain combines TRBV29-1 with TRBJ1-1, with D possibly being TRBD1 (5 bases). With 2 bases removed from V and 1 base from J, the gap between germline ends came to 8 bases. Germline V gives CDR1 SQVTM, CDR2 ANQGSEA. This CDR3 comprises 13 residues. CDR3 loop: CSVESGTNTEAFF. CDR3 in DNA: TGCAGCGTTGAATCAGGGACGAACACTGAAGCTTTCTTT.

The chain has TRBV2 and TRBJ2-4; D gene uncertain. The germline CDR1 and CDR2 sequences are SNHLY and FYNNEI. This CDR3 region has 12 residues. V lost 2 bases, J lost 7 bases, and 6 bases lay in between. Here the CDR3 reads CASSERANIQYF. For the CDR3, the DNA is TGTGCCAGCAGTGAAAGGGCGAACATTCAGTACTTC.

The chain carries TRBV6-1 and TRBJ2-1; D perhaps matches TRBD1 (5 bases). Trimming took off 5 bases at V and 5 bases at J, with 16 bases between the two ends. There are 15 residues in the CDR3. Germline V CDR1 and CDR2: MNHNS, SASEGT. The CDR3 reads CASSPLGPNNNEQFF. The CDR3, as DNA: TGTGCCAGCAGTCCCCTGGGGCCCAATAACAATGAGCAGTTCTTC.

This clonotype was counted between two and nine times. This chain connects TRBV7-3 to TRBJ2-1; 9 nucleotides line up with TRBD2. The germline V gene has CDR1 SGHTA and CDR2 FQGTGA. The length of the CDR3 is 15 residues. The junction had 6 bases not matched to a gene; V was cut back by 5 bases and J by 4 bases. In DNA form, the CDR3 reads TGTGCCAGCAGCCCCGGGACTAGCCTTTACAATGAGCAGTTCTTC. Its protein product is CASSPGTSLYNEQFF.

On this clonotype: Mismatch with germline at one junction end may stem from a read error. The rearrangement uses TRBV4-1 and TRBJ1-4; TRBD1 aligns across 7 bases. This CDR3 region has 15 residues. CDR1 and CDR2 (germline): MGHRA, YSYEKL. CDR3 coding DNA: TGCGCCAGCAGCGGATCCGGGACAGCAAATGGAAAACTGTTTTTT. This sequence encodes CASSGSGTANGKLFF.

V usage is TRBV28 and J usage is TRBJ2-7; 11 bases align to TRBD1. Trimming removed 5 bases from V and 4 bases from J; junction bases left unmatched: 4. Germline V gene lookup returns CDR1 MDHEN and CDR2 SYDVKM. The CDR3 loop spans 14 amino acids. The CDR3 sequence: CASSAGDRGYEQYF. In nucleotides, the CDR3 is TGTGCCAGCAGTGCCGGGGACAGGGGGTACGAGCAGTACTTC.

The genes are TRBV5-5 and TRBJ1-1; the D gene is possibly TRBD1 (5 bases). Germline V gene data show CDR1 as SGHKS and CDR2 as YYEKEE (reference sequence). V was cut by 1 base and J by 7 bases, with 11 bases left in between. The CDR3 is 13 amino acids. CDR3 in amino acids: CASSLQVGDEAFF. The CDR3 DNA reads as TGTGCCAGCAGCTTGCAGGTAGGGGATGAAGCTTTCTTT.

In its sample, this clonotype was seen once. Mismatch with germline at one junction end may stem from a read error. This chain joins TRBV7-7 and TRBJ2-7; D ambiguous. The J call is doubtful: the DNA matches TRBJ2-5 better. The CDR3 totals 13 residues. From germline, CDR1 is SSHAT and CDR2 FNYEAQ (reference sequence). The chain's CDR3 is CASSLPFQETQYF. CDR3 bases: TGTGCTAGCAGCTTACCGTTCCAAGAGACCCAGTACTTC.